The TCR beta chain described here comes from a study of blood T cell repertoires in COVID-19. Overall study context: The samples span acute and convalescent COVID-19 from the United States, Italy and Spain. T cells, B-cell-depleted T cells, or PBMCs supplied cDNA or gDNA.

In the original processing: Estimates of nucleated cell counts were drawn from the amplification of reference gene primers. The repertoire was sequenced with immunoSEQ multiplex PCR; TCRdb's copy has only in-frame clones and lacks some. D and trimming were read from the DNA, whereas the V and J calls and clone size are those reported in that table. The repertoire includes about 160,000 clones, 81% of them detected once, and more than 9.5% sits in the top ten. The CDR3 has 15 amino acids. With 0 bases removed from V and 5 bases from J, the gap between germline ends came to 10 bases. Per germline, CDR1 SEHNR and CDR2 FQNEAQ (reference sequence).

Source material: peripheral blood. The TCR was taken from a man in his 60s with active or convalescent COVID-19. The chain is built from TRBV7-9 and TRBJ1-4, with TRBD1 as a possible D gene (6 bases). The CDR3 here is CASSLARDRNEKLFF. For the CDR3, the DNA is TGTGCCAGCAGCTTAGCTCGAGACAGGAATGAAAAACTGTTTTTT.